The 20 T cell receptor beta chains presented below share a single source sample, sequenced in a study of blood T cell repertoires in COVID-19. Sequencing used immunoSEQ multiplex PCR; TCRdb keeps in-frame clones, though not all of them. This repertoire shows roughly 330,000 clones, around four fifths found once; its top ten account for 1% to 1.5%. Sequenced material: peripheral blood. The receptors shown here come from a woman between 45 and 60 years old with acute or convalescent COVID-19.

The rearrangement joins TRBV5-1 to TRBJ2-3; 7 nucleotides align to TRBD1. With V trimmed by 3 bases and J by 2 bases, 9 bases remained unmatched. Germline-derived CDR1 and CDR2 are SGHRS and YFSETQ. The CDR3 has 16 amino acids. CDR3 DNA sequence: TGCGCCAGCAGCTCCTTTCCACAGGGGAACACAGATACGCAGTATTTT. Amino acids: CASSSFPQGNTDTQYF.

The DNA of the CDR3 is TGTGCCAGCAGCTTCAGGGGAGGGCAAACAGATACGCAGTATTTT. It codes for CASSFRGGQTDTQYF. The chain recombines TRBV7-2 with TRBJ2-3, with a weak D call TRBD2 (7 bases). Germline CDR1 reads SGHTA; CDR2 reads FQGNSA. V was shortened by 3 bases and J by 3 bases, with 13 bases between the two germline ends. The length of the CDR3 is 15 residues.

The chain combines TRBV5-4 with TRBJ2-1; the match to TRBD2 covers 10 bases. The ends lost 1 base at V and 6 bases at J; junction bases unmatched: 13. This CDR3 has 18 amino acids. Germline V lookup: CDR1 SGHNT, CDR2 YYREEE (reference sequence). CDR3 sequence reads: CASSLTAKPGLAFNEQFF. In DNA, the CDR3 is TGTGCCAGCAGCTTGACCGCAAAACCGGGACTAGCGTTCAATGAGCAGTTCTTC.

V and J are TRBV7-8 and TRBJ1-1; the match to TRBD1 covers 10 bases. CDR1 is SGHVS and CDR2 is FQNEAQ in the germline V gene. The CDR3 has 19 amino acids. V lost 8 bases and J lost 2; bases outside the gene matches: 20. Here the CDR3 DNA reads TGTGCCAGCCTTTCTGAACGACCCATGACAGGGGGCGATAACACTGAAGCTTTCTTT. Its protein product is CASLSERPMTGGDNTEAFF.

The V and J genes are TRBV11-2 and TRBJ2-5, with no clear D. V shed 4 bases and J shed 7 bases, with 13 bases lying between them. The CDR3 extends over 13 amino acids. Germline lookup yields CDR1 SGHAT and CDR2 FQNNGV. The CDR3 spells CASSSARGGTQYF. CDR3 nucleotides: TGTGCCAGCAGCTCGGCCAGAGGCGGGACCCAGTACTTC.

The J gene is TRBJ1-6, the V gene TRBV7-2; D might be TRBD1 (5 bases). CDR3 length equals 15 residues. The V end lost 7 bases, the J end lost 4 bases, and 14 bases lay between the germline ends. Per the germline V gene, CDR1 is SGHTA and CDR2 is FQGNSA. CDR3 protein: CASIRQLMYNSPLHF. The CDR3 bases are TGTGCCAGCATCCGACAGCTTATGTATAATTCACCCCTCCACTTT.

The J gene is TRBJ2-3, the V gene TRBV19, with D possibly being TRBD1 (5 bases). CDR3 length: 15 residues. Between the trimmed V and J ends, which lost 6 bases and 1 base, there was a span of 14 bases. Germline loops: CDR1 LNHDA, CDR2 SQIVND (reference sequence). CDR3 protein: CASSSKGARTDTQYF. The DNA of the CDR3 is TGTGCCAGTAGCTCTAAAGGGGCCCGCACAGATACGCAGTATTTT.

J is TRBJ2-1 and V is TRBV5-1, with TRBD2 matching over 16 bases. CDR1 SGHRS and CDR2 YFSETQ come from the germline V gene. V dropped 1 base and J dropped 7; count of bases not matched to a gene: 2. The CDR3 totals 16 residues. The CDR3 loop reads CASSLPGLAGGNEQFF. The CDR3 bases are TGCGCCAGCAGCTTGCCGGGACTAGCGGGGGGGAATGAGCAGTTCTTC.

The chain uses TRBV29-1 and TRBJ2-1, with 7 bases fitting TRBD2. Germline CDR1 and CDR2: SQVTM and ANQGSEA. CDR3 length equals 15 residues. The V and J ends lost 0 bases and 5 bases, in that order; junction bases with no gene match: 7. The CDR3 DNA reads TGCAGCGTTGAAGATGGGAGGGTGTTCGACAATGAGCAGTTCTTC. Protein product: CSVEDGRVFDNEQFF.

This chain joins TRBV30 and TRBJ2-1, with D maybe TRBD1 (5 bases). Looked up from germline, CDR1 is GTSNPN and CDR2 is SVGIG (reference sequence). V gave up 8 bases and J gave up 10 bases, with 21 bases separating them. The CDR3 is 13 amino acids. CDR3 coding DNA: TGTGCCGGTACCCCGACAGATTGGCAAGAGCAGTTCTTC. It specifies CAGTPTDWQEQFF.

In this sample, this clone turned up once. This chain connects TRBV5-1 to TRBJ1-2, with D possibly being TRBD1 (5 bases). The ends were cut back, 1 base at V and 8 bases at J, with 15 bases in the middle. Germline CDR1 reads SGHRS; CDR2 reads YFSETQ. The CDR3 is 14 amino acids. CDR3 coding DNA: TGCGCCAGCAGCTTGTCGACGGGGGAGTCAGGCTACACCTTC. It codes for CASSLSTGESGYTF.

This chain links TRBV29-1 with TRBJ1-2, with D tentatively TRBD1 (6 bases). V was pared by 4 bases and J by 3 bases, with 9 bases between. The CDR3 has 12 residues. Germline CDR1 SQVTM, CDR2 ANQGSEA. CDR3 DNA: TGCAGCGTTGGGAAGGGGGACTATGGCTACACCTTC. Translating gives CSVGKGDYGYTF.

The J gene is TRBJ1-4, the V gene TRBV27, with D maybe TRBD1 (6 bases). The V gene's germline CDR1 is MNHEY and CDR2 SMNVEV (reference sequence). Trimming took off 3 bases at V and 8 bases at J, with 19 bases between the two ends. The CDR3 has 16 residues. The CDR3 loop reads CASSFRNAGGWEKLFF. CDR3 nucleotides: TGTGCCAGCAGTTTCCGGAACGCGGGGGGCTGGGAAAAACTGTTTTTT.

This chain joins TRBV6-5 and TRBJ2-2; TRBD1 aligns across 8 bases. Germline V lookup: CDR1 MNHEY, CDR2 SVGAGI. The V and J ends lost 6 bases and 6 bases, in that order; junction bases with no gene match: 6. The CDR3 length is 14 residues. The CDR3 spells CASRPDREAGELFF. The CDR3 DNA follows: TGTGCCAGCAGGCCGGACAGGGAGGCCGGGGAGCTGTTTTTT.

The chain has TRBV11-3 and TRBJ2-3; 8 bases are shared with TRBD2. The V and J ends lost 5 bases and 0 bases, in that order; junction bases with no gene match: 4. CDR3 length equals 15 residues. Germline V gene data show CDR1 as SGHNT and CDR2 as YENEEA. CDR3 nucleotides: TGTGCCAGCAGCGTGGTAGCGGGGAGCACAGATACGCAGTATTTT. Translating gives CASSVVAGSTDTQYF.

This chain links TRBV6-2 or TRBV6-3 with TRBJ2-5; TRBD1 agrees at 8 bases. Germline-derived CDR1 and CDR2 are MNHEY and SVGEGT. The CDR3 sequence is 16 residues long. V lost 1 base, J lost 5 bases, and 9 bases stayed unmatched. CDR3 amino acids: CASSYLDRVSQETQYF. For the CDR3, the DNA is TGTGCCAGCAGTTACTTGGACAGGGTATCTCAGGAGACCCAGTACTTC.

V and J are TRBV19 and TRBJ1-1; the D gene is possibly TRBD1 (5 bases). V was clipped by 2 bases and J by 5 bases, with 9 bases between them. This CDR3 has 13 residues. The germline V gene has CDR1 LNHDA and CDR2 SQIVND (reference sequence). The CDR3 nucleotides read TGTGCCAGTAGTATATCTTCAGGGACTGAAGCTTTCTTT. Protein: CASSISSGTEAFF.

This clone was seen a single time. V usage is TRBV7-3 and J usage is TRBJ2-7; 7 bases line up with TRBD2. Losses at the gene ends were 2 bases for V and 6 bases for J; bases not matched to a gene: 7. CDR1 SGHTA and CDR2 FQGTGA come from the germline V gene. The CDR3 is 14 amino acids. CDR3 coding DNA: TGTGCCAGCAGCTTAGAAGGGAGGGAGGGCGAGCAGTACTTC. Its protein product is CASSLEGREGEQYF.

The V and J genes are TRBV19 and TRBJ2-1; TRBD2 might be the D (6 bases). Germline CDR1 reads LNHDA; CDR2 reads SQIVND (reference sequence). This CDR3 has 12 amino acids. The V end lost 3 bases, the J end lost 8 bases, and 8 bases lay between the germline ends. The DNA of the CDR3 is TGTGCCAGTAGTATCCGCGGGGATGAGCAGTTCTTC. Amino acids: CASSIRGDEQFF.

The chain combines TRBV27 with TRBJ2-1, with D unclear. The V end was cut by 5 bases, the J end by 0 bases, with 14 bases between. Germline V lookup: CDR1 MNHEY, CDR2 SMNVEV (reference sequence). The CDR3 extends over 16 amino acids. Here the CDR3 DNA reads TGTGCCAGCAGTGCACGACTCGCCAGCTCCTACAATGAGCAGTTCTTC. As protein: CASSARLASSYNEQFF.